This is a list of T cell receptor beta chains from one sample in a study of vaccination and CD4 T cells after COVID-19. TCRdb ran MiXCR on the PCR reads and lists one entry per CDR3 protein. The sample includes 21,000 or so distinct CDR3 sequences, around two fifths of them seen just once. These receptors lack a known antigen. Sequenced material: CD4+ T cells from blood, cultured in vitro, taken about 7 months after SARS-CoV-2 vaccination. These receptor sequences come from a human donor who had recovered from COVID-19. CDR3s include the opening cysteine and the closing phenylalanine or tryptophan. The order of the fields is D gene, clone size, J gene, V gene, CDR3 protein, CDR3 DNA. A D gene is named only where the DNA matches it firmly. Expanded clones get a size class; other rows say once, few or many, or leave the size out.

d_call: TRBD1
clone_size: .
j_call: TRBJ2-3
v_call: TRBV10-3
cdr3_aa: CAIRPGQGVTDTQYF
cdr3_nt: TGTGCCATCAGGCCGGGACAGGGAGTGACAGATACGCAGTATTTT

d_call: .
clone_size: few
j_call: TRBJ1-2
v_call: TRBV20-1
cdr3_aa: CRARENYGYTF
cdr3_nt: TGCAGGGCCCGGGAGAACTATGGCTACACCTTC

d_call: TRBD1
clone_size: .
j_call: TRBJ1-5
v_call: TRBV15
cdr3_aa: CATRLGDRGTGQPQHF
cdr3_nt: TGTGCCACCAGATTAGGGGACAGGGGAACGGGACAGCCCCAGCATTTT

d_call: TRBD2
clone_size: .
j_call: TRBJ2-5
v_call: TRBV20-1
cdr3_aa: CSARLVAGGLQETQYF
cdr3_nt: TGCAGTGCTAGATTGGTTGCGGGGGGATTACAAGAGACCCAGTACTTC

d_call: .
clone_size: .
j_call: TRBJ1-6
v_call: TRBV28
cdr3_aa: CASSGGRAPSSYNSPLHF
cdr3_nt: TGTGCCAGCAGTGGAGGCAGGGCCCCGAGCTCCTATAATTCACCCCTCCACTTT

d_call: TRBD2
clone_size: .
j_call: TRBJ2-1
v_call: TRBV18
cdr3_aa: CASSLTLADNEQFF
cdr3_nt: TGTGCCAGCTCATTGACACTAGCGGACAATGAGCAGTTCTTC

d_call: TRBD1
clone_size: .
j_call: TRBJ1-2
v_call: TRBV2
cdr3_aa: CASGWDSYGYTF
cdr3_nt: TGTGCCAGCGGATGGGACAGCTATGGCTACACCTTC

d_call: .
clone_size: .
j_call: TRBJ2-3
v_call: TRBV25-1
cdr3_aa: CARNRRVYTDTQYF
cdr3_nt: TGTGCCAGAAACCGCAGGGTTTACACAGATACGCAGTATTTT

d_call: .
clone_size: .
j_call: TRBJ2-3
v_call: TRBV20-1
cdr3_aa: CSARVQTTDTQYF
cdr3_nt: TGCAGTGCTAGAGTACAGACCACAGATACGCAGTATTTT

d_call: .
clone_size: .
j_call: TRBJ1-5
v_call: TRBV19
cdr3_aa: CASSLYTLYSNQPQHF
cdr3_nt: TGTGCCAGTAGTCTCTACACGTTATATAGCAATCAGCCCCAGCATTTT

d_call: TRBD1
clone_size: .
j_call: TRBJ1-5
v_call: TRBV7-9
cdr3_aa: CASSSTGERQPQHF
cdr3_nt: TGTGCCAGCAGCTCGACAGGGGAGCGACAGCCCCAGCATTTT

d_call: .
clone_size: .
j_call: TRBJ1-6
v_call: TRBV20-1
cdr3_aa: CSARERQYNSPLHF
cdr3_nt: TGCAGTGCTAGAGAGCGCCAGTATAATTCACCCCTCCACTTT

d_call: .
clone_size: .
j_call: TRBJ1-1
v_call: TRBV18
cdr3_aa: CASSRDAGGSSEAFF
cdr3_nt: TGTGCCAGCTCACGGGATGCGGGTGGGAGTTCTGAAGCTTTCTTT

d_call: .
clone_size: few
j_call: TRBJ2-3
v_call: TRBV21-1
cdr3_aa: CASSIETSGSLDTQYF
cdr3_nt: TGTGCCAGCAGCATTGAGACTAGCGGGAGCTTAGATACGCAGTATTTT

d_call: .
clone_size: .
j_call: TRBJ1-2
v_call: TRBV24-1
cdr3_aa: CATEQANYGYTF
cdr3_nt: TGTGCCACCGAACAGGCTAACTATGGCTACACCTTC

d_call: TRBD1
clone_size: .
j_call: TRBJ1-2
v_call: TRBV27
cdr3_aa: CASRPPGQDYGYTF
cdr3_nt: TGTGCCAGCAGGCCACCGGGACAGGACTATGGCTACACCTTC

d_call: .
clone_size: .
j_call: TRBJ1-2
v_call: TRBV7-6
cdr3_aa: CASSRVEGVGYTF
cdr3_nt: TGTGCCAGCAGCCGCGTCGAGGGGGTTGGCTACACCTTC

d_call: TRBD2
clone_size: .
j_call: TRBJ2-1
v_call: TRBV6-4
cdr3_aa: CASSEGLGTYNEQFF
cdr3_nt: TGTGCCAGCAGTGAGGGACTAGGCACCTACAATGAGCAGTTCTTC

d_call: .
clone_size: few
j_call: TRBJ2-5
v_call: TRBV7-8
cdr3_aa: CASSPEWMVQRETQYF
cdr3_nt: TGTGCCAGCAGCCCTGAGTGGATGGTCCAGCGGGAGACCCAGTACTTC

d_call: .
clone_size: .
j_call: TRBJ2-2
v_call: TRBV20-1
cdr3_aa: CSAARQAGELFF
cdr3_nt: TGCAGTGCTGCCCGACAGGCCGGGGAGCTGTTTTTT

d_call: .
clone_size: .
j_call: TRBJ2-7
v_call: TRBV6-5
cdr3_aa: CASSYRDSSYEQYF
cdr3_nt: TGTGCCAGCAGTTACAGGGACTCCTCCTACGAGCAGTACTTC

d_call: .
clone_size: .
j_call: TRBJ1-5
v_call: TRBV20-1
cdr3_aa: CSARDSGGTFNQPQHF
cdr3_nt: TGCAGTGCTAGGGATTCGGGGGGGACCTTTAATCAGCCCCAGCATTTT

d_call: .
clone_size: .
j_call: TRBJ2-7
v_call: TRBV19
cdr3_aa: CASSIGTPYEQYF
cdr3_nt: TGTGCCAGTAGTATCGGGACCCCCTACGAGCAGTACTTC

d_call: .
clone_size: .
j_call: TRBJ2-5
v_call: TRBV24-1
cdr3_aa: CATSDLVRPETQYF
cdr3_nt: TGTGCCACCAGTGATTTGGTCCGACCAGAGACCCAGTACTTC

d_call: .
clone_size: .
j_call: TRBJ2-7
v_call: TRBV20-1
cdr3_aa: CSAGTSWGRNYEQYF
cdr3_nt: TGCAGTGCGGGGACGTCGTGGGGACGGAACTACGAGCAGTACTTC

d_call: .
clone_size: medium-sized
j_call: TRBJ2-1
v_call: TRBV15
cdr3_aa: CATSIPQVGSRYEQFF
cdr3_nt: TGTGCCACCAGCATCCCCCAGGTGGGCTCCCGGTATGAGCAGTTCTTC

d_call: TRBD1
clone_size: few
j_call: TRBJ2-7
v_call: TRBV7-9
cdr3_aa: CASSVQGGGYEQYF
cdr3_nt: TGTGCCAGCAGCGTACAGGGGGGAGGCTACGAGCAGTACTTC

d_call: .
clone_size: .
j_call: TRBJ1-6
v_call: TRBV20-1
cdr3_aa: CSARSGVGQPLHF
cdr3_nt: TGCAGTGCTAGGTCAGGGGTAGGTCAACCCCTCCACTTT

d_call: .
clone_size: few
j_call: TRBJ1-2
v_call: TRBV6-5
cdr3_aa: CASSYEGRGYTF
cdr3_nt: TGTGCCAGCAGTTACGAGGGAAGAGGCTACACCTTC

d_call: TRBD2
clone_size: .
j_call: TRBJ2-5
v_call: TRBV28
cdr3_aa: CASTRGGSETQYF
cdr3_nt: TGTGCCAGCACCCGCGGGGGTTCAGAGACCCAGTACTTC

d_call: .
clone_size: .
j_call: TRBJ1-5
v_call: TRBV6-4
cdr3_aa: CASSDLRRIRNGQPQHF
cdr3_nt: TGTGCCAGCAGTGATCTGCGGAGAATACGGAATGGGCAGCCCCAGCATTTT

d_call: TRBD2
clone_size: few
j_call: TRBJ2-7
v_call: TRBV20-1
cdr3_aa: CSARGGVAGTRTYEQYF
cdr3_nt: TGCAGTGCTAGAGGGGGGGTAGCGGGGACCCGAACCTACGAGCAGTACTTC

d_call: .
clone_size: .
j_call: TRBJ2-2
v_call: TRBV7-2
cdr3_aa: CASRQGLITGELFF
cdr3_nt: TGTGCCAGCAGGCAGGGACTGATCACCGGGGAGCTGTTTTTT